This T cell receptor beta chain comes out of a study of early stage breast cancer tumors. Trimming removed 1 base from V and 3 bases from J, with 9 bases in between. CDR3 length equals 14 residues. The germline gives CDR1 SEHNR, CDR2 FQNEAQ (reference sequence). Produced via immunoSEQ multiplex PCR; TCRdb's table is partial and in-frame only. Of more than 55,000 clones listed, roughly 80% are singletons. The clonotype originates from a person younger than 45 with breast cancer. The chain carries TRBV7-9 and TRBJ1-1, with no clear D. The sample was blood. The CDR3 sequence: CASSLERKHTEAFF. The CDR3 region has the DNA TGTGCCAGCAGCTTAGAGAGGAAGCACACTGAAGCTTTCTTT.